The clone carrying this T cell receptor (beta chain) has more than one count but fewer than ten. Its target is not known. By means of amplified housekeeping genes, FFPE tumor DNA was quantified. Profiled with immunoSEQ multiplex PCR; TCRdb holds only in-frame clones, not every one. The sample lists about 35,000 clones; approximately 40% were seen once. These data are taken from a study of PD-L1 blockade in urothelial cancer. Background on the study: Bladder-origin urothelial cancer in males described most of the roughly 30 patients. Tumor samples came in at a median of 1,402 T cells. Study outcomes and limitations: FFPE tumor tissue, one sample per patient, may miss heterogeneity.

This specimen was tumor tissue, taken before atezolizumab (anti-PD-L1) treatment. The clonotype originates from a man in his sixties with urothelial cancer.

The CDR3 here is CASSSLGGPNTEAFF. DNA for the CDR3: TGCGCCAGCAGCTCGCTCGGGGGACCGAACACTGAAGCTTTCTTT. The gene calls are TRBV5-1 and TRBJ1-1, with D perhaps TRBD1 (5 bases). Trimming removed 3 bases at V and 1 base at J, with 13 bases between. Germline V gene data show CDR1 as SGHRS and CDR2 as YFSETQ. This CDR3 spans 15 amino acids. The full variable domain, its missing parts supplied by reference TRBV5-1 and TRBJ1-1, is KAGVTQTPRYLIKTRGQQVTLSCSPISGHRSVSWYQQTPGQGLQFLFEYFSETQRNKGNFPGRFSGRQFSNSRSEMNVSTLELGDSALYLCASSSLGGPNTEAFFGQGTRLTVV.